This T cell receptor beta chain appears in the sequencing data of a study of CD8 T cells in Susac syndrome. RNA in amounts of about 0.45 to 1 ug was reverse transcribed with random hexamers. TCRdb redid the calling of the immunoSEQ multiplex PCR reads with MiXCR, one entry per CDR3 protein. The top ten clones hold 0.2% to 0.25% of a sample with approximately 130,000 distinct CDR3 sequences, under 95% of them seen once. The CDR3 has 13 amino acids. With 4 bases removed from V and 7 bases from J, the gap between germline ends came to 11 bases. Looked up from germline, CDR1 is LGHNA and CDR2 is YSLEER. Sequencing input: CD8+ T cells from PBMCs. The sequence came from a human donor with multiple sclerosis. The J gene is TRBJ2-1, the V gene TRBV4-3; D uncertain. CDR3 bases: TGCGCCAGCAGCCGTACCGACGGTAATGAGCAGTTCTTC. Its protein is CASSRTDGNEQFF.